Here is one TCR beta chain with its context. TCRdb re-called the 5' RACE reads and catalogs CDR3 proteins one per entry, DNA excluded. This sample's clone table lists roughly 150,000 distinct CDR3 sequences. These data originate in a study of monozygotic twins with inflammatory bowel disease. CDR1 is MDHEN and CDR2 is SYDVKM in the germline V gene. The CDR3 is 14 amino acids. The receptor was isolated from a human donor with ulcerative colitis or Crohn's disease, or a healthy co-twin of an affected twin (not recorded which). Sequencing input: blood. The chain has TRBV28 and TRBJ2-7; the D gene TCRdb calls, TRBD2, cannot be checked with no DNA. The CDR3 sequence is CASSLLAGGYEQYF.